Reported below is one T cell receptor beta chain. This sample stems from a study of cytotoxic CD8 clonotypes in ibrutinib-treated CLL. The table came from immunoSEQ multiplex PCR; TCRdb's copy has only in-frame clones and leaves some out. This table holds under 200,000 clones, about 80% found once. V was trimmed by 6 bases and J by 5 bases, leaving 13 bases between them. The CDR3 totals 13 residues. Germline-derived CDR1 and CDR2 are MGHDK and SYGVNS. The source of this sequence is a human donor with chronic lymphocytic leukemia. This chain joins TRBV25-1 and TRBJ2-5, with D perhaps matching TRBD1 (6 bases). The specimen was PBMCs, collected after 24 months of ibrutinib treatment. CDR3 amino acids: CASRETGTETQYF. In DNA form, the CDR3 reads TGTGCCAGCAGGGAGACAGGAACGGAGACCCAGTACTTC.